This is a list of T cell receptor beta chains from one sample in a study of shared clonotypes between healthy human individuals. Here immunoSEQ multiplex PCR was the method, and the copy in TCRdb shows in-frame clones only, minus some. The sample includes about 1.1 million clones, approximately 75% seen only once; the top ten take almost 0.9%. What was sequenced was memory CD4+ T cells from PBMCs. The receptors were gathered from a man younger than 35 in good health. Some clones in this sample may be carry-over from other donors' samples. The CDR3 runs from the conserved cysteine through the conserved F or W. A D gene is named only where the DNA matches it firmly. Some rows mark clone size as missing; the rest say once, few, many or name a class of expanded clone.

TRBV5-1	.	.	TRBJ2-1	CASSLGGRSYNEQFF	TGCGCCAGCAGCTTGGGGGGACGATCCTACAATGAGCAGTTCTTC
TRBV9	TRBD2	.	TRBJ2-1	CASSVRLAGYNEQFF	TGTGCCAGCAGCGTACGACTAGCGGGTTACAATGAGCAGTTCTTC
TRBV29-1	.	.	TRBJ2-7	CSVVRGPYEQYF	TGCAGCGTTGTTAGGGGACCTTACGAGCAGTACTTC
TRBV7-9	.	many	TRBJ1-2	CASSLAGWRGGYTF	TGTGCCAGCAGCTTAGCGGGATGGAGAGGCGGCTACACCTTC
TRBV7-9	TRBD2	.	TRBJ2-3	CASSFRLAGGTDTQYF	TGTGCCAGCAGCTTCAGACTAGCGGGCGGCACAGATACGCAGTATTTT
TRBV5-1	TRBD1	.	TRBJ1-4	CASSADRGQEKLFF	TGCGCCAGCAGCGCAGACAGGGGGCAGGAAAAACTGTTTTTT
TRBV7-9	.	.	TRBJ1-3	CASSHSRVAGNTIYF	TGTGCCAGCAGCCACAGTCGGGTTGCCGGAAACACCATATATTTT
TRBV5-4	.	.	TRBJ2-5	CASSSGTYQETQYF	TGTGCCAGCAGCTCTGGGACCTATCAAGAGACCCAGTACTTC
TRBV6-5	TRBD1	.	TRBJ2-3	CASSSSDRVTDTQYF	TGTGCCAGCAGTTCCTCGGACAGGGTGACAGATACGCAGTATTTT
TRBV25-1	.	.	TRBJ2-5	CASSESAGGRETQYF	TGTGCCAGCAGTGAATCGGCAGGGGGGAGGGAGACCCAGTACTTC
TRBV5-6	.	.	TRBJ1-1	CASSLFGNQGTEAFF	TGTGCCAGCAGCTTGTTCGGGAATCAGGGGACTGAAGCTTTCTTT
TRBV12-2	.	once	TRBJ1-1	CASRLIHRVRDTEAFF	TGTGCAAGTCGCTTAATCCACAGGGTTCGAGACACTGAAGCTTTCTTT
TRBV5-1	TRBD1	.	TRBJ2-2	CASSQAPGQGASGELFF	TGCGCCAGCAGCCAAGCTCCGGGACAGGGGGCTTCCGGGGAGCTGTTTTTT
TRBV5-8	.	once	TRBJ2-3	CASSLMDTQYF	TGTGCCAGCAGCTTGATGGATACGCAGTATTTT
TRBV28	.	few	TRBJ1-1	CASAGVGGTEAFF	TGTGCCTCTGCAGGGGTCGGGGGAACTGAAGCTTTCTTT
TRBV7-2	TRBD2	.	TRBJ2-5	CASSSLAGRQETQYF	TGTGCCAGCAGCTCTCTAGCGGGGCGACAAGAGACCCAGTACTTC
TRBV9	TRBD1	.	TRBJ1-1	CASSLAGQHTEAFF	TGTGCCAGCAGCTTAGCGGGACAGCACACTGAAGCTTTCTTT
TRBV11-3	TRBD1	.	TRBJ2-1	CASSGQGTGRNNEQFF	TGTGCCAGCAGCGGACAGGGGACAGGTAGGAACAATGAGCAGTTCTTC
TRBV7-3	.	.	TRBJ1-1	CASSLGQPSMNTEAFF	TGTGCCAGCAGCTTAGGACAGCCCTCCATGAACACTGAAGCTTTCTTT
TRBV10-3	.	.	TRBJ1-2	CAISVDRDAFGYTF	TGTGCCATCAGTGTAGACAGAGACGCTTTTGGTTACACCTTC
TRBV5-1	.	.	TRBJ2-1	CASSLESGTIYNEQFF	TGCGCCAGCAGCTTGGAATCAGGAACTATCTACAATGAGCAGTTCTTC
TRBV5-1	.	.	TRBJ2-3	CASSLAGVRPDTQYF	TGCGCCAGCAGCTTGGCAGGGGTCAGGCCGGATACGCAGTATTTT
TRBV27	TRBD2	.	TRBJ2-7	CASRKLGTGPSGRAVKEQYF	TGTGCCAGCAGAAAACTAGGGACAGGACCTAGCGGGAGGGCCGTAAAGGAGCAGTACTTC
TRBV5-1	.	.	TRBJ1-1	CASSLQGTGLTEAFF	TGCGCCAGCAGCTTGCAGGGAACAGGATTGACTGAAGCTTTCTTT
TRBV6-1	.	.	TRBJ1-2	CASSQTAYYGYTF	TGTGCCAGCAGTCAGACAGCATACTATGGCTACACCTTC
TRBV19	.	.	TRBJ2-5	CASSNRRGQETQYF	TGTGCCAGTAGTAACCGCAGGGGACAAGAGACCCAGTACTTC
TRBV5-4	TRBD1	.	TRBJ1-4	CASSPLGGQGGNEKLFF	TGTGCCAGCAGCCCACTGGGGGGCCAGGGGGGTAATGAAAAACTGTTTTTT
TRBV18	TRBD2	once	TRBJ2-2	CASSYQPHAAGRAGELFF	TGTGCCAGCTCGTACCAACCCCATGCGGCAGGGAGGGCCGGGGAGCTGTTTTTT
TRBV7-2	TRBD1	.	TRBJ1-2	CASRSRTGWDYGYTF	TGTGCCAGCAGATCGAGGACAGGGTGGGACTATGGCTACACCTTC
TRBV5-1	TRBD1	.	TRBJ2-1	CASSLGLGQGVEQFF	TGCGCCAGCAGCTTGGGTCTTGGACAGGGTGTCGAGCAGTTCTTC
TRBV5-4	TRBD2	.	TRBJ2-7	CASSPGLAGGYEQYF	TGTGCCAGCAGCCCCGGTCTAGCGGGAGGCTACGAGCAGTACTTC
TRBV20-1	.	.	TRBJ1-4	CSARLGSGVFF	TGCAGTGCTAGACTCGGGAGCGGGGTGTTTTTT
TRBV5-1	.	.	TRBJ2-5	CASSLFQETQYF	TGCGCCAGCAGCTTGTTCCAAGAGACCCAGTACTTC
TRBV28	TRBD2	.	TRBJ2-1	CASSSDATGLAGNEQFF	TGTGCCAGCAGTTCCGACGCCACGGGACTAGCGGGAAACGAGCAGTTCTTC
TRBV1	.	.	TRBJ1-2	CTSSRYYGYTF	TGCACCAGCAGCCGATACTATGGCTACACCTTC
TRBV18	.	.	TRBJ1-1	CASSLNARMGNTEAFF	TGTGCCAGCTCACTTAATGCCAGGATGGGGAACACTGAAGCTTTCTTT
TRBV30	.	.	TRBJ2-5	CAWRGGSIAQETQYF	TGTGCCTGGAGAGGAGGCTCTATAGCGCAAGAGACCCAGTACTTC
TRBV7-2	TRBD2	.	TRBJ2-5	CASSSRTSGRRETQYF	TGTGCCAGCAGCTCGCGGACTAGCGGGAGACGAGAGACCCAGTACTTC
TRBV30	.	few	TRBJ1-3	CAWSGSFSGNTIYF	TGTGCCTGGAGTGGCTCTTTCTCTGGAAACACCATATATTTT
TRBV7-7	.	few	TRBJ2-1	CASSLDAPGEQFF	TGTGCCAGCAGTTTGGACGCACCCGGTGAGCAGTTCTTC
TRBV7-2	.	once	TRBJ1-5	CASSFGQSNQPQHF	TGTGCCAGCAGCTTTGGTCAGTCCAATCAGCCCCAGCATTTT
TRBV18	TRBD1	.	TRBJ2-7	CASSGQGFSYEQYF	TGTGCCAGCTCAGGACAGGGGTTCTCCTACGAGCAGTACTTC
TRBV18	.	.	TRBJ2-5	CASSPLKRGIRETQYF	TGTGCCAGCTCACCACTTAAACGGGGAATTAGAGAGACCCAGTACTTC
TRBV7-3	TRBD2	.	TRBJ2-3	CASSLLGLAKLTDTQYF	TGTGCCAGCAGCTTGCTGGGACTAGCGAAACTCACAGATACGCAGTATTTT
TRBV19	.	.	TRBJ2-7	CASSISPGTYEQYF	TGTGCCAGTAGTATTTCTCCAGGGACCTACGAGCAGTACTTC
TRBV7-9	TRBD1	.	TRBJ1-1	CASSFASGRGRTEAFF	TGTGCCAGCAGCTTTGCCTCGGGCAGGGGGAGAACTGAAGCTTTCTTT
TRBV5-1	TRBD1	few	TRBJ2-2	CASSSGTANTGELFF	TGCGCCAGCAGCTCCGGGACAGCCAACACCGGGGAGCTGTTTTTT
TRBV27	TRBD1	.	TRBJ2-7	CASQRTGRYEQYF	TGTGCCAGTCAGAGGACAGGGCGGTACGAGCAGTACTTC
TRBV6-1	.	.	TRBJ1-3	CASRSQVFSGNTIYF	TGTGCCAGCAGGTCACAGGTCTTCTCTGGAAACACCATATATTTT
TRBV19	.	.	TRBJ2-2	CASSKTSLDTGELFF	TGTGCCAGTAGCAAGACTAGTTTGGACACCGGGGAGCTGTTTTTT
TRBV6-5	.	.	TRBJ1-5	CASRTGRQPQHF	TGTGCCAGCAGGACGGGTCGACAGCCCCAGCATTTT
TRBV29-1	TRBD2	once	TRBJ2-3	CSVVTSGKIADTQYF	TGCAGCGTCGTTACTAGCGGGAAGATTGCAGATACGCAGTATTTT
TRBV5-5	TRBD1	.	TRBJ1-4	CASSLPGQLEKLFF	TGTGCCAGCAGCTTGCCGGGACAGTTAGAAAAACTGTTTTTT
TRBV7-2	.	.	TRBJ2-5	CASSRAETQYF	TGTGCCAGCAGCCGGGCAGAGACCCAGTACTTC
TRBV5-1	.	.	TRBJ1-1	CASSPEGINTEAFF	TGCGCCAGCAGCCCCGAGGGCATAAACACTGAAGCTTTCTTT